Sequencing of this T cell receptor beta chain was carried out in a study of blood T cell repertoires in COVID-19 (dated by TCRdb to the early 2020s). A note on the overall study: Samples from collaborators originated in the United States, Italy and Spain and spanned both the acute and convalescent phases of COVID-19. Samples came from the ongoing ImmuneRACE study (first 160 participants) plus 1,254 subjects from 6 global collaborators. Nearly every sample came with metadata listing a de-identified subject ID, COVID-19 status, age in years and sex. Where available, HLA class I and class II types were obtained from metadata supplied by the sample provider rather than from assay-based typing. Subjects who had been exposed to COVID-19, were actively infected with it, or had recovered from it provided the deeply sampled blood TCRbeta repertoires that made up the dataset. The material from the prospective study consisted of cDNA or gDNA derived from T cells, B-cell-depleted T cells, or PBMCs. The repertoires were released in a freely available public database intended as a resource for research on the immune response to SARS-CoV-2.

The immunoSEQ Assay, a bias-controlled multiplex PCR, was used to amplify TCRbeta CDR3 regions from genomic DNA. As for the authors' bioinformatics: Within the assay, amplification of reference gene primers was used to estimate how many nucleated cells each sample contained. Sequence reads were collapsed and filtered to measure the absolute abundance of every unique TCRbeta CDR3 rearrangement. For each sample, productive Simpson clonality was calculated by taking the square root of Simpson's diversity index across productive rearrangements. TCRdb's version of the immuneACCESS table is confined to in-frame rearrangements and falls short of the full clone set. An unresolved V gene accounts for under half of the shortfall where checked; the remainder is of unknown origin. The V and J calls and clone size were taken over from that table, and D and trimming were inferred from the DNA. Within this sample are approximately 80,000 clones, with approximately 76% of them counted one time only. The ten largest clones capture 16% of the sample.

V and J are trimmed by 5 bases and 4 bases, and the gene matches miss 11 bases of the junction. CDR1 and CDR2 were assigned from the germline V gene as MGHRA and YSYEKL. Taken from cysteine to phenylalanine, the CDR3 has 16 residues. Kept here is only the CDR3 DNA, which spans 48 bases and is read in frame from base 1. The collaborating institutions used their own protocols to collect whole blood in K2EDTA tubes. For TCRbeta analysis, collaborators shipped samples in one of three forms: frozen whole blood, isolated PBMCs, or DNA extracted from either of those sample types. Study-level results and caveats: How much clinical and demographic metadata was included differed by source and by participant, and the metadata was provided uncurated.

On this clone itself: Its target antigen remains unknown. No base quality information exists; no much larger clone differs at one position.

The V gene is TRBV4-1 and the J gene is TRBJ2-3, and TRBD2 aligns with 8 junction nucleotides. This TCR was recovered from a man between 65 and 85 years old with active or convalescent COVID-19. Input material: peripheral blood. CDR3 reads: CASSAYLSGGSDTQYF. The DNA is TGCGCCAGCAGCGCGTACCTCAGCGGGGGTTCAGATACGCAGTATTTT.